Below are 10 T cell receptor beta chains sequenced from a single sample in a study of blood T cell repertoires in COVID-19. Using immunoSEQ multiplex PCR, the repertoire was profiled, and TCRdb retains in-frame clones only, with some absent. The sample holds 55,000 to 80,000 clones; 70% to 90% are singletons and the top ten take over 25%. Specimen: peripheral blood. The source is a man between 50 and 59 years old with acute or convalescent COVID-19.

This clone appeared a single time. The rearrangement joins TRBV12-5 to TRBJ1-3; TRBD1 aligns across 9 bases. CDR3 length: 19 amino acids. With V trimmed by 0 bases and J by 1 base, 10 bases remained unmatched. Germline-derived CDR1 and CDR2 are LGHNT and FRNRAP. CDR3 nucleotide sequence: TGTGCTAGTGGTTTGGTAATAGGTAGGGACAGGGTATCTGGAAACACCATATATTTT. Residues: CASGLVIGRDRVSGNTIYF.

The chain employs TRBV5-1 and TRBJ2-5; 10 nucleotides align to TRBD2. Trimming cost V 6 bases and J 2 bases; bases outside gene matches: 1. This CDR3 contains 13 residues. CDR1 is SGHRS and CDR2 is YFSETQ in the germline V gene. CDR3 DNA: TGCGCCAGCAAACTAGCGGGACAAGAGACCCAGTACTTC. The encoded protein is CASKLAGQETQYF.

The gene calls are TRBV9 and TRBJ1-1, with 11 bases identical to TRBD1. V dropped 4 bases and J dropped 5; count of bases not matched to a gene: 7. The CDR3 is made up of 15 amino acids. From germline, CDR1 is SGDLS and CDR2 YYNGEE. CDR3 bases: TGTGCCAGCAGCCGAACCGGGACAGGGGGGACTGAAGCTTTCTTT. The encoded protein is CASSRTGTGGTEAFF.

The chain carries TRBV18 and TRBJ2-7, with 7 positions matching TRBD1. CDR1 KGHSH and CDR2 LQKENI come from the germline V gene. The length of the CDR3 is 13 residues. Trimming took 3 bases from V and 6 from J; bases not matched to a gene: 5. CDR3 in DNA: TGTGCCAGCTCACCTGACAGGGCTCGCGAGCAGTACTTC. Residues: CASSPDRAREQYF.

This chain joins TRBV5-6 and TRBJ2-1; TRBD2 matches at 8 bases. Germline V gene sequence: CDR1 SGHDT, CDR2 YYEEEE. The CDR3 has 15 residues. The junction had 7 bases not matched to a gene; V was cut back by 3 bases and J by 5 bases. DNA of the CDR3: TGTGCCAGCAGCTCAAGTAGCGGGGCCCACAATGAGCAGTTCTTC. Translated: CASSSSSGAHNEQFF.

This clone was detected a few times. The rearrangement uses TRBV4-1 and TRBJ2-2, with D unresolved. Trimming stripped 2 bases from V and 5 bases from J, with 3 bases between. The CDR3 contains 12 residues. Germline CDR1 and CDR2: MGHRA and YSYEKL. CDR3 sequence (DNA): TGCGCCAGCAGCCAACTGACCGGGGAGCTGTTTTTT. Protein product: CASSQLTGELFF.

The chain carries TRBV6-5 and TRBJ2-3; tentative D call: TRBD2 (5 bases). Germline CDR1 and CDR2: MNHEY and SVGAGI. The length of the CDR3 is 13 residues. V was cut by 8 bases and J by 6 bases, with 15 bases left in between. CDR3 region: CASLSGGGDTQYF. The CDR3 region has the DNA TGTGCCAGCCTCAGCGGAGGCGGGGATACGCAGTATTTT.

This rearrangement joins TRBV4-1 to TRBJ2-7; D gene unclear. V gave up 3 bases and J gave up 2 bases, with 5 bases separating them. From germline, CDR1 is MGHRA and CDR2 YSYEKL. This CDR3 spans 12 amino acids. The CDR3 is CASSHGTYEQYF. The DNA of the CDR3 is TGCGCCAGCAGCCACGGTACCTACGAGCAGTACTTC.

The DNA of the CDR3 is TGTGCCAGCAGAAGGACTAGCGGGTACAATGAGCAGTTCTTC. It is translated as CASRRTSGYNEQFF. The chain joins TRBV6-4 to TRBJ2-1; 11 nucleotides align to TRBD2. Germline CDR1 reads MRHNA; CDR2 reads SNTAGT. Losses at the gene ends were 6 bases for V and 4 bases for J; bases not matched to a gene: 2. The CDR3 consists of 14 residues.

This clone has only one observation. This chain links TRBV6-1 with TRBJ1-5, with 8 bases lining up with TRBD1. J gave up 6 bases and V 4 bases, and 11 bases lay outside the gene matches. This CDR3 region has 16 residues. Looked up from germline, CDR1 is MNHNS and CDR2 is SASEGT. CDR3 protein: CASSGRTGFGSQPQHF. The CDR3 region has the DNA TGTGCCAGCAGTGGACGGACAGGGTTCGGGAGTCAGCCCCAGCATTTT.